The T cell receptor (beta chain) described here comes from a study of cytomegalovirus exposure and HLA in healthy donors. The wider study: The Caucasian-associated ancestry cluster held around 81% of 350 to 450 genotyped donors.

Whole-study findings and limits: TCR beta sequences reportedly predicted most subjects' HLA-A and HLA-B alleles accurately.

PCR amplification relied on 60 Vbeta primers (plus 13 Jbeta primers). This table comes from immunoSEQ multiplex PCR, and its TCRdb copy is limited to in-frame clones, with some not included. The repertoire holds under 200,000 clones, with around 80% as singletons. Concerning this clone itself: What it binds is not known.

Germline V gives CDR1 SEHNR, CDR2 FQNEAQ (reference sequence). V was trimmed by 3 bases and J by 0 bases, leaving 8 bases between them. The CDR3 runs 14 residues. Sequenced: PBMCs. This receptor was obtained from a middle-aged woman in good health and CMV-seronegative. The gene calls are TRBV7-9 and TRBJ1-1, with D perhaps matching TRBD1 (5 bases). CDR3 DNA sequence: TGTGCCAGCAGCTTTGCAGGGATGAACACTGAAGCTTTCTTT. It specifies CASSFAGMNTEAFF. Together with reference TRBV7-9 and TRBJ1-1, the CDR3 gives the full variable domain: DTGVSQNPRHKITKRGQNVTFRCDPISEHNRLYWYRQTLGQGPEFLTYFQNEAQLEKSRLLSDRFSAERPKGSFSTLEIQRTEQGDSAMYLCASSFAGMNTEAFFGQGTRLTVV.